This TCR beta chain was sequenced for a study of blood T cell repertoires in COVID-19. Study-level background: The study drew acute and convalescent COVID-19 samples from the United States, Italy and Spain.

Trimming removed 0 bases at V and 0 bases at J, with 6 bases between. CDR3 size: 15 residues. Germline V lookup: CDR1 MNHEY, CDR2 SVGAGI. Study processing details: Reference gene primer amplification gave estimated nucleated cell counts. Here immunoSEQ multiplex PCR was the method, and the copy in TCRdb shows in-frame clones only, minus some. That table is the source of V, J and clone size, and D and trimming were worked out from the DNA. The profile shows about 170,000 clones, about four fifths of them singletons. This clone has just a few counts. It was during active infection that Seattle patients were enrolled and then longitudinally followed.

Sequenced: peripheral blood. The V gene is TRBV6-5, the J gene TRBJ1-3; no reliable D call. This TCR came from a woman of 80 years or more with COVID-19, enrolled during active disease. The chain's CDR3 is CASSYSEGSGNTIYF. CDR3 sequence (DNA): TGTGCCAGCAGTTACTCGGAGGGCTCTGGAAACACCATATATTTT.